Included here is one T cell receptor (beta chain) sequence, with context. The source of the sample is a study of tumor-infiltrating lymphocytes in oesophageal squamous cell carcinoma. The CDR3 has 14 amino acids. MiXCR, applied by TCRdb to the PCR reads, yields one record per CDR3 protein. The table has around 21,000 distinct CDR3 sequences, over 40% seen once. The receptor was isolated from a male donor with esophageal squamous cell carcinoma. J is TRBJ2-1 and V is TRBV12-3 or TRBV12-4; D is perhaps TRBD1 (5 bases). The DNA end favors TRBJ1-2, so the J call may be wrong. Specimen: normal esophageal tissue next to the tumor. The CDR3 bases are TGTGCCAGCAGCCTTGGGGCCGGAAACTATGGCTACACCTTC. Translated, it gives CASSLGAGNYGYTF.